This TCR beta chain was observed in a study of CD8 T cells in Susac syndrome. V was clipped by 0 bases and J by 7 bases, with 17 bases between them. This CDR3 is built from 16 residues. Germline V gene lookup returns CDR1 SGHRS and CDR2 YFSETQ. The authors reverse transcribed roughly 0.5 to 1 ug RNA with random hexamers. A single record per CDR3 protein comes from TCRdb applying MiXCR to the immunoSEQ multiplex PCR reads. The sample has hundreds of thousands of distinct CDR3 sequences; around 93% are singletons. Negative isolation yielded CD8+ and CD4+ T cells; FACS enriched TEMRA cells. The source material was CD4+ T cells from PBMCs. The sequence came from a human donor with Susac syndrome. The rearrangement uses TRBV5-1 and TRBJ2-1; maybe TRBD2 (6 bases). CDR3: CASSLGGGGVENEQFF. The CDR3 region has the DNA TGCGCCAGCAGCTTGGGGGGAGGAGGGGTCGAGAATGAGCAGTTCTTC. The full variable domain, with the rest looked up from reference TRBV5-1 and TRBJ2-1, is KAGVTQTPRYLIKTRGQQVTLSCSPISGHRSVSWYQQTPGQGLQFLFEYFSETQRNKGNFPGRFSGRQFSNSRSEMNVSTLELGDSALYLCASSLGGGGVENEQFFGPGTRLTVL.